This T cell receptor beta chain was obtained from a study of T cell clonality in common variable immunodeficiency. This clone was observed at least ten times. The observed sequence ends 3 residues before the CDR3 terminus, with the missing tail filled in from the germline J gene. Clones were read by immunoSEQ multiplex PCR, and TCRdb kept only the in-frame ones, dropping some. This sample comprises more than 30,000 clones, none seen once only. The germline V gene has CDR1 LNHDA and CDR2 SQIVND (reference sequence). CDR3 size: 16 residues. V lost 6 bases to trimming and J lost 5 bases; unmatched junction nucleotides: 13.

The sample was peripheral blood mononuclear cells. This clonotype originated in a person aged 18 to 69 in good health. The genes are TRBV19 and TRBJ2-7; 10 nucleotides line up with TRBD1. Partial CDR3 DNA: TGTGCCAGTAGAACACTTACCGGGACAGGGGACAACGAG. It specifies CASRTLTGTGDNE. The whole CDR3 is CASRTLTGTGDNEQYF.